This TCR beta chain is drawn from a study of spatial heterogeneity in lung cancer. Study overall: Follow-up PBMC specimens underwent sequencing when available; their median timing was around 2 years after resection.

Per the germline V gene, CDR1 is KGHSH and CDR2 is LQKENI. Trimming pared 2 bases from V and 7 bases from J, leaving 11 bases between. The CDR3 is 13 residues long. The time point here: blood at routine non-recurrence follow-up after resection. In TCRdb, the 5' RACE reads were re-called with MiXCR into one record per CDR3 protein. The data hold 110,000 or so distinct CDR3 sequences, with about a tenth observed a single time. This clonotype showed up many times. The genes are TRBV18 and TRBJ1-2; D is unresolved. The source of this sequence is a female donor with early-stage non-small cell lung cancer. The sample was PBMCs, taken at follow-up. This CDR3 is CASSPYLGPGYTF. The CDR3 DNA reads TGTGCCAGCTCACCATATCTCGGGCCTGGCTACACCTTC.